Below, 25 T cell receptor beta chains from the same sample are listed, as sequenced in a study of blood T cell repertoires in COVID-19. Assay used: immunoSEQ multiplex PCR; TCRdb lists only in-frame clones, some missing. The sample includes more than 100,000 clones, roughly 88% of them seen just once. The sample comprised peripheral blood. These receptors originate from a man aged 35 to 55 with acute or convalescent COVID-19.

This chain links TRBV5-6 with TRBJ1-2; D gene unclear. The V gene lost 4 bases and the J gene lost 4 bases, with 11 bases spanning the gap. Germline CDR1 and CDR2: SGHDT and YYEEEE. The CDR3 sequence is 13 residues long. The CDR3 bases are TGTGCCAGCAGCCTCCGTCAGGCCTATGGCTACACCTTC. The encoded protein is CASSLRQAYGYTF.

This chain joins TRBV7-9 and TRBJ2-5; the match to TRBD1 covers 9 bases. Germline CDR1 is SEHNR and CDR2 is FQNEAQ (reference sequence). The CDR3 contains 15 residues. Germline trimming cut 3 bases from V and 1 base from J; bases unmatched to any gene: 3. The CDR3 protein is CASSFLTGGQETQYF. Written as DNA, the CDR3 is TGTGCCAGCAGCTTTTTGACAGGGGGCCAAGAGACCCAGTACTTC.

The chain joins TRBV5-1 to TRBJ2-2; 7 bases line up with TRBD1. The CDR3 is 14 amino acids. Germline V gives CDR1 SGHRS, CDR2 YFSETQ. The V segment lost 5 bases and the J segment 4 bases; nucleotides outside the gene matches: 5. The CDR3 sequence: CASRQGLGTGELFF. The CDR3 region has the DNA TGCGCCAGCAGACAGGGGCTCGGCACCGGGGAGCTGTTTTTT.

Here the CDR3 reads CASSPGRGLGGNTIYF. As DNA, the CDR3 is TGCGCCAGCAGCCCGGGTCGGGGTCTTGGGGGAAACACCATATATTTT. The chain recombines TRBV5-1 with TRBJ1-3; no clear D. The CDR3 is 16 residues long. V shed 4 bases and J shed 4 bases, with 18 bases lying between them. Germline assignment: CDR1 SGHRS and CDR2 YFSETQ. Variable domain in full (rest from reference TRBV5-1 and TRBJ1-3): KAGVTQTPRYLIKTRGQQVTLSCSPISGHRSVSWYQQTPGQGLQFLFEYFSETQRNKGNFPGRFSGRQFSNSRSEMNVSTLELGDSALYLCASSPGRGLGGNTIYFGEGSWLTVV.

The chain combines TRBV19 with TRBJ1-2; TRBD1 matches 8 bases. CDR1 LNHDA and CDR2 SQIVND come from the germline V gene (reference sequence). The junction had 9 bases not matched to a gene; V was cut back by 11 bases and J by 4 bases. CDR3 length equals 13 residues. CDR3 nucleotide sequence: TGTGCCGCGGCACATCAGGGGGCCTATGGCTACACCTTC. Translation gives CAAAHQGAYGYTF.

The chain links TRBV2 to TRBJ1-1, with a tentative D call TRBD1 (6 bases). Trimming left V 4 bases short and J 1 base short, with 13 bases between. The CDR3 is 15 residues long. Per the germline V gene, CDR1 is SNHLY and CDR2 is FYNNEI. This CDR3 reads CASSAEQGWNTEAFF. The DNA of the CDR3 is TGTGCCAGCAGTGCAGAACAGGGATGGAACACTGAAGCTTTCTTT.

Only a few counts were recorded for this clone. The chain links TRBV7-2 to TRBJ1-4; TRBD1 might be the D (6 bases). The V gene's germline CDR1 is SGHTA and CDR2 FQGNSA. CDR3 length equals 14 residues. V was pared by 2 bases and J by 8 bases, with 12 bases between. The chain's CDR3 is CASSLWGRGEKLFF. In DNA form, the CDR3 reads TGTGCCAGCAGCTTATGGGGGCGCGGGGAAAAACTGTTTTTT. Using reference TRBV7-2 and TRBJ1-4 for the parts outside the CDR3, the full variable domain is GAGVSQSPSNKVTEKGKDVELRCDPISGHTALYWYRQSLGQGLEFLIYFQGNSAPDKSGLPSDRFSAERTGGSVSTLTIQRTQQEDSAVYLCASSLWGRGEKLFFGSGTQLSVL.

The J gene is TRBJ1-5, the V gene TRBV9; possible D gene TRBD1, 5 bases. Germline V gives CDR1 SGDLS, CDR2 YYNGEE. The CDR3 runs to 14 residues. Trimming pared 0 bases from V and 3 bases from J, leaving 7 bases between. The CDR3 nucleotides are TGTGCCAGCAGCGTAGGACAGACCAATCAGCCCCAGCATTTT. Translation gives CASSVGQTNQPQHF.

The genes are TRBV4-3 and TRBJ2-1; possible D gene TRBD2, 5 bases. The V end lost 0 bases, the J end lost 7 bases, and 16 bases lay between the germline ends. Germline CDR1 LGHNA, CDR2 YSLEER. The CDR3 is 16 residues long. The CDR3: CASSQEGERTGNEQFF. CDR3 sequence (DNA): TGCGCCAGCAGCCAAGAAGGCGAAAGGACTGGGAATGAGCAGTTCTTC.

This clone was detected a few times. The J gene is TRBJ1-4, the V gene TRBV19; D not certain. Trimming removed 3 bases from V and 7 bases from J, with 12 bases in between. Germline CDR1 reads LNHDA; CDR2 reads SQIVND (reference sequence). The CDR3 has 14 residues. The CDR3 DNA reads TGTGCCAGTAGTATCCGAGAGGGTTCTGAAAAACTGTTTTTT. It is translated as CASSIREGSEKLFF.

This chain uses TRBV6-1 with TRBJ1-5; D is ambiguous. The CDR3 is 18 residues long. Trimming left V 0 bases short and J 7 bases short, with 22 bases between. The germline V gene has CDR1 MNHNS and CDR2 SASEGT. The DNA for the CDR3 is TGTGCCAGCAGTGAAGCGCCTGGAGGAGTCGGGATACGCCAGCCCCAGCATTTT. Protein sequence: CASSEAPGGVGIRQPQHF.

This chain uses TRBV19 with TRBJ1-5, with TRBD1 matching 7 bases. CDR1 is LNHDA and CDR2 is SQIVND in the germline V gene (reference sequence). J was trimmed by 4 bases and V by 11 bases; bases with no gene match: 14. The CDR3 runs 15 residues. For the CDR3, the DNA is TGTGCCTCCAAGATCGGGGCAGGGGGTAATCAGCCCCAGCATTTT. Its translation is CASKIGAGGNQPQHF. Based on the CDR3 plus reference TRBV19 and TRBJ1-5, the full variable domain is DGGITQSPKYLFRKEGQNVTLSCEQNLNHDAMYWYRQDPGQGLRLIYYSQIVNDFQKGDIAEGYSVSREKKESFPLTVTSAQKNPTAFYLCASKIGAGGNQPQHFGDGTRLSIL.

The chain has TRBV6-6 and TRBJ1-5; 7 positions match TRBD1. The CDR3 length is 13 residues. Per the germline V gene, CDR1 is MNHNY and CDR2 is SVGAGI (reference sequence). V lost 6 bases to trimming and J lost 6 bases; unmatched junction nucleotides: 5. CDR3 in DNA: TGTGCCAGCAGACAACAGGGGAGTCAGCCCCAGCATTTT. Amino acid sequence: CASRQQGSQPQHF.

The chain has TRBV19 and TRBJ1-1; 8 bases match TRBD1. The V gene's germline CDR1 is LNHDA and CDR2 SQIVND (reference sequence). This CDR3 has 17 amino acids. The ends lost 7 bases at V and 0 bases at J; junction bases unmatched: 13. The DNA of the CDR3 is TGTGCCAGTACCCCGGTTGAGACAGGGGTACTGAACACTGAAGCTTTCTTT. Translation gives CASTPVETGVLNTEAFF.

The gene calls are TRBV2 and TRBJ1-3, with 9 bases identical to TRBD1. This CDR3 comprises 13 residues. The ends lost 4 bases at V and 7 bases at J; junction bases unmatched: 2. Germline V gives CDR1 SNHLY, CDR2 FYNNEI. The CDR3 nucleotides read TGTGCCAGCAGTGGGACAGGGGCCAACACCATATATTTT. Its translation is CASSGTGANTIYF.

The CDR3 here is CASSQTGGKTEAFF. The CDR3, as DNA: TGTGCCAGCAGCCAGACGGGGGGGAAGACTGAAGCTTTCTTT. V and J are TRBV7-2 and TRBJ1-1; the D gene is possibly TRBD1 (5 bases). Germline values: CDR1 SGHTA, CDR2 FQGNSA. The CDR3 extends over 14 amino acids. Trimming removed 5 bases at V and 5 bases at J, with 15 bases between.

The chain is built from TRBV28 and TRBJ1-5, with D unclear. V was cut by 6 bases and J by 4 bases, with 16 bases left in between. This CDR3 is 15 amino acids long. CDR1 and CDR2 from the germline V gene are MDHEN and SYDVKM. CDR3 region: CASSHGLTLNQPQHF. The CDR3 region has the DNA TGTGCCAGCAGCCACGGCCTGACACTTAATCAGCCCCAGCATTTT.

V and J are TRBV30 and TRBJ1-1, with 8 positions matching TRBD1. V lost 4 bases and J lost 0; bases outside the gene matches: 7. In germline, CDR1 is GTSNPN, CDR2 SVGIG (reference sequence). This CDR3 contains 15 residues. In DNA form, the CDR3 reads TGTGCCTGGACCCCCGGGACAGGATTGAACACTGAAGCTTTCTTT. This codes for CAWTPGTGLNTEAFF.

The V call is TRBV24-1, the J call TRBJ1-5; maybe TRBD1 (6 bases). Germline V lookup: CDR1 KGHDR, CDR2 SFDVKD. The length of the CDR3 is 18 residues. The V end was cut by 1 base, the J end by 0 bases, with 15 bases between. The CDR3 DNA is TGTGCCACCAGTGATTTAGAGGACAGATTGTATAGCAATCAGCCCCAGCATTTT. It yields the protein CATSDLEDRLYSNQPQHF.

V usage is TRBV18 and J usage is TRBJ2-2; TRBD1 aligns across 9 bases. V shed 2 bases and J 5 bases; nucleotides not matched to a gene: 3. Germline-derived CDR1 and CDR2 are KGHSH and LQKENI. The CDR3 loop spans 15 amino acids. In nucleotides, the CDR3 is TGTGCCAGCTCACCAAGGACAGGGGAAACCGGGGAGCTGTTTTTT. It encodes CASSPRTGETGELFF. Full variable domain (missing parts from reference TRBV18 and TRBJ2-2): NAGVMQNPRHLVRRRGQEARLRCSPMKGHSHVYWYRQLPEEGLKFMVYLQKENIIDESGMPKERFSAEFPKEGPSILRIQQVVRGDSAAYFCASSPRTGETGELFFGEGSRLTVL.

This chain uses TRBV5-1 with TRBJ2-1, with 7 nucleotides matching TRBD2. The CDR3 extends over 15 amino acids. V shed 0 bases, J shed 8 bases, and the junction held 8 bases outside the gene matches. Germline V gene lookup returns CDR1 SGHRS and CDR2 YFSETQ. For the CDR3, the DNA is TGCGCCAGCAGCTTGGGGGCGGGAGAAGGGGATGAGCAGTTCTTC. Its protein product is CASSLGAGEGDEQFF.

The gene calls are TRBV5-1 and TRBJ2-2; 7 nucleotides line up with TRBD2. The length of the CDR3 is 16 residues. The V gene end was trimmed by 4 bases and the J gene end by 1 base; junction bases not matched to a gene: 7. Germline CDR1 reads SGHRS; CDR2 reads YFSETQ. The CDR3 sequence: CASSPREGQNTGELFF. In DNA, the CDR3 is TGCGCCAGCAGCCCAAGGGAGGGGCAGAACACCGGGGAGCTGTTTTTT.

The sample holds one count of this clone. The V gene is TRBV5-4, the J gene TRBJ2-7; D gene uncertain. This CDR3 is built from 14 residues. Germline V CDR1 and CDR2: SGHNT, YYREEE (reference sequence). V lost 4 bases to trimming and J lost 4 bases, with 15 bases between them. The CDR3 loop is CASSPGSSPYEQYF. For the CDR3, the DNA is TGTGCCAGCAGCCCAGGATCTTCCCCGTACGAGCAGTACTTC. Drawing the rest from reference TRBV5-4 and TRBJ2-7, the complete variable domain is ETGVTQSPTHLIKTRGQQVTLRCSSQSGHNTVSWYQQALGQGPQFIFQYYREEENGRGNFPPRFSGLQFPNYSSELNVNALELDDSALYLCASSPGSSPYEQYFGPGTRLTVT.

This chain links TRBV6-2 or TRBV6-3 with TRBJ2-1, with D maybe TRBD2 (5 bases). This CDR3 spans 13 amino acids. CDR1 and CDR2 from the germline V gene are MNHEY and SVGEGT. V was trimmed by 4 bases and J by 9 bases, leaving 13 bases between them. The CDR3: CASSSLDGGEQFF. As DNA, the CDR3 is TGTGCCAGCAGTTCCCTAGATGGAGGTGAGCAGTTCTTC.

The CDR3 coding sequence is TGCGCCAGCAGCGTCGCAGCGATGAACACTGAAGCTTTCTTT. Translated, it gives CASSVAAMNTEAFF. The genes are TRBV5-1 and TRBJ1-1, with D unclear. The CDR3 length is 14 residues. V shed 4 bases and J shed 0 bases, with 10 bases lying between them. The V gene's germline CDR1 is SGHRS and CDR2 YFSETQ.